Shown below are 6 T cell receptor beta chains from a single sample sequenced in a study of OX40 agonist ivuxolimab in advanced cancers. Some clones are missing from TCRdb's copy, which holds only in-frame ones; the method was immunoSEQ multiplex PCR. This sample has 65,000 to 75,000 clones, with more than 75% found just once. The material was CD4+ or CD8+ T cells sorted from blood, obtained in a trial of the OX40 agonist ivuxolimab. These receptors came from an adult with an advanced solid tumor such as melanoma, head and neck, liver or kidney cancer.

The chain uses TRBV6-6 and TRBJ1-5; maybe TRBD1 (5 bases). Deletions cut 6 bases from V and 5 bases from J, with 14 bases between. Germline assignment: CDR1 MNHNY and CDR2 SVGAGI (reference sequence). This CDR3 is 14 amino acids long. The CDR3 DNA reads as TGTGCCAGCAGGCTGGGGCCGGGCGATCAGCCCCAGCATTTT. This translates into CASRLGPGDQPQHF.

The chain uses TRBV7-8 and TRBJ2-3; 10 bases line up with TRBD2. The length of the CDR3 is 17 residues. The germline gives CDR1 SGHVS, CDR2 FQNEAQ. The ends lost 4 bases at V and 6 bases at J; junction bases unmatched: 13. CDR3 residues: CASSWGSLAGASDTQYF. The CDR3 region has the DNA TGTGCCAGCAGCTGGGGGTCGCTAGCGGGGGCATCCGATACGCAGTATTTT. Filled out from reference TRBV7-8 and TRBJ2-3, the complete variable domain reads GAGVSQSPRYKVAKRGQDVALRCDPISGHVSLFWYQQALGQGPEFLTYFQNEAQLDKSGLPSDRFFAERPEGSVSTLKIQRTQQEDSAVYLCASSWGSLAGASDTQYFGPGTRLTVL.

The chain combines TRBV11-2 with TRBJ2-2; D not certain. Germline V gene sequence: CDR1 SGHAT, CDR2 FQNNGV. CDR3 length: 16 amino acids. V was shortened by 3 bases and J by 6 bases, with 17 bases between the two germline ends. CDR3 sequence (DNA): TGTGCCAGCAGCTTTAGGGCGAACTCGCGGCCCGGGGAGCTGTTTTTT. It encodes CASSFRANSRPGELFF.

This clone was observed a single time. The V call is TRBV30, the J call TRBJ2-7; 8 bases agree with TRBD1. The CDR3 length is 11 residues. The germline V gene encodes CDR1 GTSNPN and CDR2 SVGIG (reference sequence). V dropped 8 bases and J dropped 10; count of bases not matched to a gene: 10. For the CDR3, the DNA is TGTGCCGGGTCCACAGGGGGACCCCAGTACTTC. Protein product: CAGSTGGPQYF.

This clone came up a few times. The sample has other DNA sequences that encode this CDR3 too. The V gene is TRBV20-1, the J gene TRBJ1-2; no clear D gene. V was pared by 2 bases and J by 8 bases, with 3 bases between. The CDR3 consists of 9 residues. Per germline, CDR1 DFQATT and CDR2 SNEGSKA (reference sequence). The CDR3 DNA sequence: TGCAGTGCTAGACCCGGCTACACCTTC. Protein product: CSARPGYTF.

The chain links TRBV6-4 to TRBJ2-1; 9 nucleotides agree with TRBD1. CDR1 and CDR2 (germline): MRHNA, SNTAGT. The CDR3 is 15 residues long. Germline trimming cut 6 bases from V and 4 bases from J; bases unmatched to any gene: 7. For the CDR3, the DNA is TGTGCCAGCAGGCACGGGACAGGGCCATACAATGAGCAGTTCTTC. Translated, it gives CASRHGTGPYNEQFF.